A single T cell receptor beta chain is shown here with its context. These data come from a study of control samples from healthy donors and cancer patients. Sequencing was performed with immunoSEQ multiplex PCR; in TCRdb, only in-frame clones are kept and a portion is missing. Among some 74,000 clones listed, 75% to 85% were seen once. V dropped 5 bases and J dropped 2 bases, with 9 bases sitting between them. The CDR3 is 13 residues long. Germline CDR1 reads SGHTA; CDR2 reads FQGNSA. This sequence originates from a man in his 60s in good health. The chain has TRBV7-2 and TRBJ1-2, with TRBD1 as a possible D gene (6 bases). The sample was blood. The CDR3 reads CASSPGQNYGYTF. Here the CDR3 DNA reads TGTGCCAGCAGCCCCGGACAGAACTATGGCTACACCTTC.